Each of the 5 T cell receptor beta chains below was sequenced from the same sample in a study of T-cell reconstitution after alpha-beta-depleted transplantation in children. Unique molecular identifiers were incorporated into the prepared TCRbeta library. TCRdb re-called the PCR reads through MiXCR, storing one row per CDR3 protein. In the table there are roughly 670,000 distinct CDR3 sequences, 13% of which are singletons. The starting material was PBMCs, obtained before TCRalphabeta/CD19-depleted stem cell transplant. These receptor sequences come from a girl aged 2-10 years with congenital amegakaryocytic thrombocytopenia, due to receive a stem cell transplant.

This clonotype was found many times. The V and J genes are TRBV28 and TRBJ2-7, with 7 bases aligning to TRBD1. V lost 6 bases and J lost 4; bases outside the gene matches: 9. The CDR3 sequence is 14 residues long. From germline, CDR1 is MDHEN and CDR2 SYDVKM. The CDR3, as DNA: TGTGCCAGCAGGGCCGCCGGGGACAGATACGAGCAGTACTTC. Encoded protein: CASRAAGDRYEQYF. The variable domain in full, with the rest retrieved from reference TRBV28 and TRBJ2-7, is DVKVTQSSRYLVKRTGEKVFLECVQDMDHENMFWYRQDPGLGLRLIYFSYDVKMKEKGDIPEGYSVSREKKERFSLILESASTNQTSMYLCASRAAGDRYEQYFGPGTRLTVT.

This clonotype was counted at least ten times. The chain couples TRBV27 to TRBJ2-1; D remains ambiguous. Trimming left V 7 bases short and J 6 bases short, with 13 bases between. CDR3 length equals 13 residues. Germline V gives CDR1 MNHEY, CDR2 SMNVEV (reference sequence). The chain's CDR3 is CASIGNLGNEQFF. The CDR3 region has the DNA TGTGCCAGCATTGGGAACCTGGGCAATGAGCAGTTCTTC.

This clonotype appeared many times. The chain has TRBV6-5 and TRBJ2-5; D is perhaps TRBD1 (6 bases). Per the germline V gene, CDR1 is MNHEY and CDR2 is SVGAGI. The germline V and J ends were trimmed by 7 bases and 4 bases, with 13 bases remaining between them. The CDR3 extends over 13 amino acids. CDR3 residues: CASTSGQSETQYF. The CDR3 coding sequence is TGTGCCAGCACTTCAGGACAGTCAGAGACCCAGTACTTC.

The chain employs TRBV7-3 and TRBJ2-4, with D perhaps matching TRBD1 or TRBD2 (5 bases each). The CDR3 is made up of 14 amino acids. The V end was cut by 2 bases, the J end by 7 bases, with 12 bases between. Germline V gives CDR1 SGHTA, CDR2 FQGTGA. CDR3 sequence: CASSLGGNGNIQYF. CDR3 nucleotides: TGTGCCAGCAGCTTAGGGGGAAACGGCAACATTCAGTACTTC.

The V gene is TRBV7-9, the J gene TRBJ1-5; TRBD1 agrees at 11 bases. Germline CDR1 reads SEHNR; CDR2 reads FQNEAQ (reference sequence). The CDR3 spans 15 residues. V was pared by 5 bases and J by 6 bases, with 6 bases of the junction left unmatched. The CDR3 loop reads CASSRTGGQGQPQHF. The CDR3 DNA follows: TGTGCCAGCAGCCGGACAGGGGGCCAGGGTCAGCCCCAGCATTTT.